This is a list of T cell receptor beta chains from one sample in a study of PD-L1 blockade in urothelial cancer. TCRdb's table, derived via immunoSEQ multiplex PCR, lists solely in-frame clones and lacks some. Here the sample spans approximately 46,000 clones, approximately 77% being singletons. The starting material was PBMCs, obtained around atezolizumab (anti-PD-L1) treatment. These receptors came from a man aged 65 to 85 with urothelial cancer. CDR3s include the opening cysteine and the closing phenylalanine or tryptophan. Fields, in order: D gene, V gene, clone size, J gene, CDR3 protein, CDR3 DNA. D genes are given only for firm matches. Only some rows state a clone size, as once, few, many or a class for expanded clones.

TRBD1	TRBV4-2	NA	TRBJ2-7	CASSQGDRDRVEQYF	TGTGCCAGCAGCCAAGGGGACCGGGACAGGGTCGAGCAGTACTTC
NA	TRBV21-1	few	TRBJ1-5	CASSTLQGCQPQHF	TGTGCCAGCAGCACTTTACAGGGGTGTCAGCCCCAGCATTTT
NA	TRBV4-2	NA	TRBJ2-5	CASSQDMASRETQYF	TGTGCCAGCAGCCAAGATATGGCTAGCCGAGAGACCCAGTACTTC
TRBD1	TRBV5-1	NA	TRBJ2-1	CASSAGQGGNEQFF	TGCGCCAGCAGCGCGGGACAGGGGGGTAATGAGCAGTTCTTC
NA	TRBV5-1	NA	TRBJ1-2	CASSLGGGNQDGYTF	TGCGCCAGCAGCTTAGGCGGAGGGAATCAAGATGGCTACACCTTC
TRBD2	TRBV18	NA	TRBJ2-3	CASSPSAGITDTQYF	TGTGCCAGCTCACCTTCAGCGGGAATCACAGATACGCAGTATTTT
NA	TRBV6-1	NA	TRBJ1-3	CASKKGPVSGNTIYF	TGTGCCAGCAAGAAGGGGCCAGTCTCTGGAAACACCATATATTTT
TRBD2	TRBV6-5	NA	TRBJ2-1	CASRPSGTHYNEQFF	TGTGCCAGCAGACCTAGCGGGACCCACTACAATGAGCAGTTCTTC
NA	TRBV14	NA	TRBJ2-5	CASSQLETQYF	TGTGCCAGCAGCCAACTAGAGACCCAGTACTTC
NA	TRBV10-1	NA	TRBJ2-7	CASSEGAAVYNVEQYF	TGCGCCAGCAGTGAGGGAGCGGCTGTATACAATGTCGAGCAGTACTTC
NA	TRBV29-1	NA	TRBJ1-2	CSVDGASWNYGYTF	TGCAGCGTTGATGGAGCCAGCTGGAACTATGGCTACACCTTC
NA	TRBV6-1	NA	TRBJ2-5	CASSEDGRGETQYF	TGTGCCAGCAGTGAAGATGGCCGGGGTGAGACCCAGTACTTC
TRBD1	TRBV10-3	NA	TRBJ1-2	CAISESQGWNNYGYTF	TGTGCCATCAGTGAGTCACAGGGGTGGAATAACTATGGCTACACCTTC
TRBD1	TRBV19	NA	TRBJ1-1	CASSTMDRGAFF	TGTGCCAGTAGTACAATGGACAGGGGAGCTTTCTTT
NA	TRBV30	NA	TRBJ2-7	CAWRRGAGASYEQYF	TGTGCCTGGAGAAGAGGGGCAGGGGCCTCCTACGAGCAGTACTTC
TRBD2	TRBV18	NA	TRBJ2-1	CASSLSGSSYNEQFF	TGTGCCAGCTCACTTAGCGGGAGCTCCTACAATGAGCAGTTCTTC
NA	TRBV23-1	NA	TRBJ2-5	CASSQVGGGSQETQYF	TGCGCCAGCAGTCAGGTAGGAGGGGGCTCCCAAGAGACCCAGTACTTC
NA	TRBV27	NA	TRBJ2-7	CASSLVSTVDSYEQYF	TGTGCCAGCAGTTTAGTATCGACAGTTGATTCCTACGAGCAGTACTTC